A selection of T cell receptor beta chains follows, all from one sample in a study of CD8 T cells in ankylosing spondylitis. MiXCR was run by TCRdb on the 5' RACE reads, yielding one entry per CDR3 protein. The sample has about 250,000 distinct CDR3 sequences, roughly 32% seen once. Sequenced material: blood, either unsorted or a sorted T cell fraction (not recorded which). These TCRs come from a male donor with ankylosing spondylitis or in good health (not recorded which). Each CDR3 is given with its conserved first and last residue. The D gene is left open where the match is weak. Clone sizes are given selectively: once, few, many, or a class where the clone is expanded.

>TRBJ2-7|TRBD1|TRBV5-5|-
CASSPRTGAQYEQYF
TGTGCCAGCAGCCCTAGGACAGGGGCGCAATACGAGCAGTACTTC
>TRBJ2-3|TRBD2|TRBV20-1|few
CSARRTALAGVGDTQYF
TGCAGTGCTAGACGTACGGCACTAGCGGGGGTGGGTGATACGCAGTATTTT
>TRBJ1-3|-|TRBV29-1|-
CSGWVSGNTIYF
TGCAGCGGGTGGGTCTCTGGAAACACCATATATTTT
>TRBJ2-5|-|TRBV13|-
CASSFPTNRETQYF
TGTGCCAGCAGCTTCCCCACCAACAGGGAGACCCAGTACTTC
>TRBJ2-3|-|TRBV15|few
CATSRAPGLNTDTQYF
TGTGCCACCAGCAGAGCCCCGGGACTCAACACAGATACGCAGTATTTT
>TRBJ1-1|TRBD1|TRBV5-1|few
CASSLAVGQGRATEAFF
TGCGCCAGCAGCTTGGCCGTGGGACAGGGTAGGGCCACTGAAGCTTTCTTT
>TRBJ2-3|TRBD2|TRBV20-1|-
CSASVGTRWMGPDTQYF
TGCAGTGCTAGTGTTGGGACTAGGTGGATGGGTCCAGATACGCAGTATTTT
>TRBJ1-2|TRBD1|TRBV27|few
CASSPYGTGSNYGYTF
TGTGCCAGCAGTCCTTACGGGACAGGGTCTAACTATGGCTACACCTTC
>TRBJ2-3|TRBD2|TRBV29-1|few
CSVGGTSGDASTDTQYF
TGCAGCGTGGGCGGGACTAGCGGGGATGCTAGCACAGATACGCAGTATTTT
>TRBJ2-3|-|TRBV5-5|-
CASSPPGRYSSTDTQYF
TGTGCCAGCAGCCCCCCCGGGCGCTACTCTAGCACAGATACGCAGTATTTT
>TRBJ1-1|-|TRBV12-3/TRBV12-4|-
CASSLGGPTEAFF
TGTGCCAGCAGTTTAGGGGGACCCACTGAAGCTTTCTTT
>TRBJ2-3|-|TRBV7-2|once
CASSLQATPDTQYF
TGTGCCAGCAGCCTTCAGGCCACCCCAGATACGCAGTATTTT
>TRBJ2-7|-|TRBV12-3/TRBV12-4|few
CASSPGPVMEQYF
TGTGCCAGCAGCCCTGGGCCAGTCATGGAGCAGTACTTC
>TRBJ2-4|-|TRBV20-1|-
CSAGLLAIAKNIQYF
TGCAGTGCTGGGCTACTAGCTATAGCCAAAAACATTCAGTACTTC
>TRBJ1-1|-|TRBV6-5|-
CASSSGRGTEAFF
TGTGCCAGCAGTTCAGGACGGGGCACTGAAGCTTTCTTT
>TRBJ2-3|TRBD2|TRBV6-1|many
CASSGLFGGSTDTQYF
TGTGCCAGCAGTGGCCTTTTCGGGGGGAGCACAGATACGCAGTATTTT
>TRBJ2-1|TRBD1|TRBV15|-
CATSRDPGQGIPNSSNEQFF
TGTGCCACCAGCAGAGATCCGGGACAGGGGATTCCAAACTCCTCCAATGAGCAGTTCTTC
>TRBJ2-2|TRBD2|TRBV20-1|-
CSAGTTANTGELFF
TGCAGTGCGGGGACTACCGCGAACACCGGGGAGCTGTTTTTT
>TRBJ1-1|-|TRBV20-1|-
CSASEGTEAFF
TGCAGTGCCAGCGAGGGCACTGAAGCTTTCTTT
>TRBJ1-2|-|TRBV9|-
CASSVGEITARGNYYGYTF
TGTGCCAGCAGCGTAGGGGAAATAACGGCTAGGGGAAATTACTATGGCTACACCTTC
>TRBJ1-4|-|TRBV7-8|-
CASSMASTNEKLFF
TGTGCCAGCAGCATGGCTTCAACTAATGAAAAACTGTTTTTT
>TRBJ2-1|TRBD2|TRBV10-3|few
CAISDLAGGQNNEQFF
TGTGCCATCAGTGATCTAGCGGGGGGACAAAACAATGAGCAGTTCTTC